Listed below are T cell receptor beta chains from one sample, sequenced in a study of blood T cell repertoires in COVID-19. Clones were read by immunoSEQ multiplex PCR, and TCRdb kept only the in-frame ones, dropping some. The table has just under 150,000 clones, around nine tenths seen once. The source material was peripheral blood. These receptors came from a human donor in a cohort sampled during active COVID-19. The CDR3 runs from the conserved cysteine through the conserved F or W. Fields, in order: J gene, V gene, D gene, CDR3 protein. D genes are given only for firm matches.

J gene: TRBJ1-1
V gene: TRBV6-6
D gene: -
CDR3 protein: CASSYLDSPNTEAFF

J gene: TRBJ2-3
V gene: TRBV6-1
D gene: -
CDR3 protein: CASSEFGAGITDTQYF

J gene: TRBJ1-2
V gene: TRBV5-6
D gene: -
CDR3 protein: CASTPGGDFYGYTF

J gene: TRBJ1-5
V gene: TRBV20-1
D gene: TRBD1
CDR3 protein: CSASGDRGNQPQHF

J gene: TRBJ2-1
V gene: TRBV4-2
D gene: -
CDR3 protein: CASSQDLSGSYNEQFF

J gene: TRBJ2-3
V gene: TRBV11-2
D gene: TRBD2
CDR3 protein: CASSLGVRGGADTQYF

J gene: TRBJ1-1
V gene: TRBV5-1
D gene: TRBD1
CDR3 protein: CASSLAPGQGPEAFF

J gene: TRBJ2-7
V gene: TRBV27
D gene: TRBD1
CDR3 protein: CASSIGTGVYEQYF

J gene: TRBJ2-3
V gene: TRBV19
D gene: -
CDR3 protein: CASSIGLFNTDTQYF

J gene: TRBJ1-4
V gene: TRBV19
D gene: -
CDR3 protein: CASRAPGTTNEKLFF

J gene: TRBJ1-3
V gene: TRBV2
D gene: -
CDR3 protein: CASSELEYSGNTIYF

J gene: TRBJ2-3
V gene: TRBV5-4
D gene: TRBD1
CDR3 protein: CAANPGGRADTQYF

J gene: TRBJ2-3
V gene: TRBV10-3
D gene: TRBD2
CDR3 protein: CAISESSGGGTQYF

J gene: TRBJ2-1
V gene: TRBV6-2/TRBV6-3
D gene: -
CDR3 protein: CASSPWGSLEDEQFF

J gene: TRBJ1-2
V gene: TRBV7-2
D gene: -
CDR3 protein: CASSLVSPVSRANYGYTF

J gene: TRBJ1-5
V gene: TRBV5-6
D gene: -
CDR3 protein: CASSLKSQPQHF

J gene: TRBJ2-2
V gene: TRBV7-2
D gene: -
CDR3 protein: CASSLGQVGGELFF

J gene: TRBJ1-2
V gene: TRBV7-9
D gene: -
CDR3 protein: CASSPERGHYGYTF

J gene: TRBJ1-1
V gene: TRBV7-9
D gene: TRBD1
CDR3 protein: CASSRIQGFTEAFF

J gene: TRBJ1-1
V gene: TRBV23-1
D gene: TRBD1
CDR3 protein: CASSQSTPKDRGAEAFF

J gene: TRBJ1-1
V gene: TRBV7-9
D gene: TRBD1
CDR3 protein: CASSPQFRDSLMNTEAFF

J gene: TRBJ2-1
V gene: TRBV5-1
D gene: -
CDR3 protein: CASSLASGDNEQFF

J gene: TRBJ2-3
V gene: TRBV6-5
D gene: -
CDR3 protein: CASSYPRADTQYF

J gene: TRBJ1-1
V gene: TRBV5-4
D gene: -
CDR3 protein: CASSLKMRVGGTEAFF

J gene: TRBJ2-1
V gene: TRBV5-6
D gene: TRBD2
CDR3 protein: CASSGPDSQRDEQFF

J gene: TRBJ2-1
V gene: TRBV9
D gene: -
CDR3 protein: CASSADSSSYNEQFF

J gene: TRBJ1-1
V gene: TRBV19
D gene: TRBD1
CDR3 protein: CASSPRTGMNTEAFF

J gene: TRBJ2-3
V gene: TRBV7-2
D gene: -
CDR3 protein: CASSLSYSGDTDTQYF

J gene: TRBJ1-6
V gene: TRBV7-8
D gene: -
CDR3 protein: CASSFWTDNSPLHF

J gene: TRBJ1-1
V gene: TRBV6-5
D gene: TRBD1
CDR3 protein: CASTEGQLNTEAFF

J gene: TRBJ1-4
V gene: TRBV10-3
D gene: -
CDR3 protein: CAIKDSTNEKLFF

J gene: TRBJ2-1
V gene: TRBV5-4
D gene: TRBD2
CDR3 protein: CASSLDKLAGVNEQFF

J gene: TRBJ2-7
V gene: TRBV5-1
D gene: TRBD1
CDR3 protein: CASSSLTGTYEQYF

J gene: TRBJ2-3
V gene: TRBV30
D gene: TRBD2
CDR3 protein: CAWRHGLAGRTDTQYF

J gene: TRBJ1-4
V gene: TRBV20-1
D gene: -
CDR3 protein: CSARYTGHIF

J gene: TRBJ2-5
V gene: TRBV29-1
D gene: TRBD2
CDR3 protein: CSVGSGGARETQYF

J gene: TRBJ1-2
V gene: TRBV19
D gene: -
CDR3 protein: CASMLQAPNYGYTF

J gene: TRBJ2-7
V gene: TRBV2
D gene: -
CDR3 protein: CASRLAGGRMWYF

J gene: TRBJ1-6
V gene: TRBV10-3
D gene: TRBD1
CDR3 protein: CAISARQTGANSPLHF

J gene: TRBJ2-1
V gene: TRBV24-1
D gene: -
CDR3 protein: CATSAYNEQFF

J gene: TRBJ2-7
V gene: TRBV13
D gene: TRBD1
CDR3 protein: CASSRQGGDYEQYF

J gene: TRBJ2-1
V gene: TRBV4-2
D gene: TRBD2
CDR3 protein: CASSQEAWRGGGNEQFF

J gene: TRBJ2-1
V gene: TRBV5-6
D gene: TRBD2
CDR3 protein: CASSRSGGQFF

J gene: TRBJ1-1
V gene: TRBV4-3
D gene: -
CDR3 protein: CASSQGYGNTEAFF

J gene: TRBJ2-3
V gene: TRBV12-3/TRBV12-4
D gene: -
CDR3 protein: CASRPREDTQYF

J gene: TRBJ2-3
V gene: TRBV6-2/TRBV6-3
D gene: TRBD2
CDR3 protein: CASSYTPVSGGVYTQYF

J gene: TRBJ2-1
V gene: TRBV12-2
D gene: -
CDR3 protein: CASRSSGGIDNEQFF

J gene: TRBJ2-3
V gene: TRBV6-2/TRBV6-3
D gene: -
CDR3 protein: CASSYVADTQYF

J gene: TRBJ2-2
V gene: TRBV5-1
D gene: TRBD2
CDR3 protein: CASAPSGGYAGELFF

J gene: TRBJ1-3
V gene: TRBV7-9
D gene: -
CDR3 protein: CASSPPGGISANTIYF

J gene: TRBJ2-1
V gene: TRBV6-5
D gene: TRBD1
CDR3 protein: CAIQGQGGNEQFF

J gene: TRBJ1-4
V gene: TRBV6-5
D gene: TRBD1
CDR3 protein: CASSYSRDRGTEKLFF